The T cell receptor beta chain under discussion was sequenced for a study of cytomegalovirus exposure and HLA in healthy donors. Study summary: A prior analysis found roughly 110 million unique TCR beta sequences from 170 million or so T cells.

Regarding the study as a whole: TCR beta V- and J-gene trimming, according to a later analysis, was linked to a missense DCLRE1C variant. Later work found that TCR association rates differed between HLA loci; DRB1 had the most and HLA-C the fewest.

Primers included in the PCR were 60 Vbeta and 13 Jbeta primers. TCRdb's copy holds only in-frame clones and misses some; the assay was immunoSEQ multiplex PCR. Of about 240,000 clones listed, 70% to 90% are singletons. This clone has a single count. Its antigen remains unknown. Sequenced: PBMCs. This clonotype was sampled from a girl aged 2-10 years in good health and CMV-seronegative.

The CDR3 DNA is TGCGCCAGCACCTCGGGGCTTATGACAGGGCGCATGAACACTGAAGCTTTCTTT. This gives the protein CASTSGLMTGRMNTEAFF. The J gene is TRBJ1-1, the V gene TRBV5-1; 7 positions match TRBD1. Germline V gives CDR1 SGHRS, CDR2 YFSETQ. CDR3 size: 18 residues. With V trimmed by 6 bases and J by 0 bases, 17 bases remained unmatched.